This TCR beta chain appears in the sequencing data of a study of OX40 agonist ivuxolimab in advanced cancers. About the study: Ivuxolimab, an agonist antibody against OX40 (CD134), was given to patients.

Germline assignment: CDR1 MNHEY and CDR2 SMNVEV (reference sequence). With 6 bases clipped from V and 8 bases from J, the junction kept 11 bases outside the gene matches. This CDR3 region has 16 residues. Notes on this clone: Its antigen is currently unknown.

Findings of the study overall: CD4+ T cells averaged fewer expanded clones than CD8+ T cells. With doses of 0.1 to 3.0 mg/kg, CD4+ and CD8+ blood T cells had undergone clonal expansion by week 6.

The table came from immunoSEQ multiplex PCR; TCRdb's copy has only in-frame clones and leaves some out. The repertoire includes approximately 45,000 clones, roughly 90% of them detected once, and about 8% sits in the top ten. The sequence was collected from an adult with an advanced solid tumor such as melanoma, head and neck, liver or kidney cancer. The sequencing here drew on CD4+ or CD8+ T cells sorted from blood, taken in a trial of the OX40 agonist ivuxolimab. V gene TRBV27 combines with J gene TRBJ2-1; TRBD2 agrees at 12 bases. The CDR3 DNA sequence: TGTGCCAGCAGGTATCAGCTAGCGGGAGGGCCCTATGAGCAGTTCTTC. This gives the protein CASRYQLAGGPYEQFF.